The 9 T cell receptor beta chains reported below all come from one sample, sequenced in a study of neoadjuvant anti-PD-1 for oral cavity cancer. As to time point: after neoadjuvant nivolumab, at surgical resection. This table comes from immunoSEQ multiplex PCR, and its TCRdb copy is limited to in-frame clones, with some not included. The data hold 20,000 to 30,000 clones, with 26% observed a single time. The source was tumor tissue, collected after nivolumab (anti-PD-1) treatment. All receptors come from a person aged 35-80 years with oral cavity squamous cell carcinoma.

This clone was recorded a few times. The V call is TRBV4-2, the J call TRBJ2-7, with 8 bases fitting TRBD2. Germline values: CDR1 LGHNA, CDR2 YNFKEQ. V shed 1 base and J 2 bases; nucleotides not matched to a gene: 4. This CDR3 is 15 amino acids long. The CDR3 nucleotides are TGTGCCAGCAGCCAAGGAGGCGGGGGGACCTACGAGCAGTACTTC. Residues: CASSQGGGGTYEQYF.

The sample holds many counts of this clone. The V gene is TRBV6-4, the J gene TRBJ2-3, with D maybe TRBD2 (5 bases). The germline gives CDR1 MRHNA, CDR2 SNTAGT. There are 14 residues in the CDR3. The V gene lost 3 bases and the J gene lost 8 bases, with 15 bases spanning the gap. CDR3 region: CASSESEGVGTQYF. The CDR3 DNA reads TGTGCCAGCAGTGAGTCCGAGGGCGTAGGTACGCAGTATTTT.

The V gene is TRBV18, the J gene TRBJ2-5, with D uncertain. The germline V gene has CDR1 KGHSH and CDR2 LQKENI. The CDR3 runs 12 residues. V lost 1 base, J lost 6 bases, and 6 bases lay in between. CDR3 coding DNA: TGTGCCAGCTCACCACGAACGAAGACCCAGTACTTC. Translating gives CASSPRTKTQYF.

The rearrangement uses TRBV5-1 and TRBJ1-1; a possible D gene is TRBD1 (5 bases). Trimming removed 2 bases at V and 10 bases at J, with 15 bases between. The germline gives CDR1 SGHRS, CDR2 YFSETQ. This CDR3 has 13 residues. The CDR3 coding sequence is TGCGCCAGCAGCTTAGAAGTCGGGAGGGGAGCTTTCTTT. The encoded protein is CASSLEVGRGAFF.

This clone was detected a few times. The V gene is TRBV19, the J gene TRBJ2-3; D ambiguous. Between the trimmed V and J ends, which lost 5 bases and 6 bases, there was a span of 6 bases. Germline values: CDR1 LNHDA, CDR2 SQIVND (reference sequence). This CDR3 is built from 11 residues. The CDR3 DNA reads as TGTGCCAGTAGTGCGTGGGATACGCAGTATTTT. The encoded protein is CASSAWDTQYF.

This clone was seen ten or more times. The V and J genes are TRBV28 and TRBJ1-2; D might be TRBD1 (6 bases). The CDR3 sequence is 12 residues long. V was cut by 7 bases and J by 4 bases, with 10 bases left in between. CDR1 and CDR2 (germline): MDHEN, SYDVKM. The CDR3: CASTTGSYGYTF. CDR3 nucleotide sequence: TGTGCCAGCACCACAGGGAGCTATGGCTACACCTTC.

This rearrangement joins TRBV5-1 to TRBJ1-2; a weak D match, TRBD1 (5 bases). Trimming shortened V by 4 bases and J by 8 bases, and 27 bases separated the two germline ends. This CDR3 contains 17 residues. Germline CDR1 reads SGHRS; CDR2 reads YFSETQ. The CDR3: CASSGENGHGEDMGYTF. The CDR3 DNA is TGCGCCAGCAGCGGAGAGAACGGACACGGGGAGGATATGGGCTACACCTTC.

This clone has more than one count but fewer than ten. J is TRBJ1-3 and V is TRBV27; D ambiguous. This CDR3 has 14 amino acids. With 5 bases removed from V and 4 bases from J, the gap between germline ends came to 12 bases. Germline V gene lookup returns CDR1 MNHEY and CDR2 SMNVEV (reference sequence). CDR3 sequence (DNA): TGTGCCAGCAGTCCCTTAGTAGGGGGAAACACCATATATTTT. This translates into CASSPLVGGNTIYF.

The rearrangement uses TRBV9 and TRBJ2-1; D gene uncertain. Germline assignment: CDR1 SGDLS and CDR2 YYNGEE. The CDR3 totals 14 residues. V lost 1 base and J lost 4, with 9 bases in between. CDR3 DNA: TGTGCCAGCAGCGTACTGGGCTTTTACAATGAGCAGTTCTTC. Protein: CASSVLGFYNEQFF.